These 25 T cell receptor beta chains were all obtained from the same sample, sequenced in a study of T cells after yellow fever vaccination (dated by TCRdb to about 2019). Receptor libraries were prepared by 5' RACE. Sequencer: Illumina HiSeq 2500. TCRdb applied fastp at Q25 and MiXCR to the public reads, then kept only in-frame beta chains. Entries that share a CDR3 protein sequence are merged under the most common genes and DNA. For this sample the table gives approximately 600,000 distinct CDR3 sequences, of which more than 9% were detected only once. The top ten clones comprise more than 13% of the sample. The sample's treatment or condition label is to be understood as: live attenuated yellow fever vaccine strain. The source was PBMCs, collected on the day of the yellow fever booster vaccination. Source of these receptors: a young man who received the YFV17D yellow fever vaccine.

The chain has TRBV6-1 and TRBJ2-1; D is unresolved. This CDR3 has 15 residues. CDR1 is MNHNS, CDR2 SASEGT, per germline. Trimming left V 5 bases short and J 2 bases short, with 13 bases between. The CDR3 DNA sequence: TGTGCCAGCAGTCCTTTCTGGGGTCCCTACAATGAGCAGTTCTTC. As protein: CASSPFWGPYNEQFF.

The chain employs TRBV10-3 and TRBJ2-5, with a weak D call TRBD2 (5 bases). Looked up from germline, CDR1 is ENHRY and CDR2 is SYGVKD. Trimming cost V 10 bases and J 9 bases, with 27 bases left between them. The CDR3 extends over 15 amino acids. CDR3 sequence: CATGMGAQEQRAQYF. In DNA, the CDR3 is TGTGCCACCGGCATGGGTGCCCAAGAGCAGAGGGCCCAGTACTTC.

This clonotype was picked up a small number of times. The chain uses TRBV27 and TRBJ2-7; D gene unclear. The germline gives CDR1 MNHEY, CDR2 SMNVEV (reference sequence). Trimming stripped 5 bases from V and 0 bases from J, with 14 bases between. CDR3 length: 15 residues. DNA for the CDR3: TGTGCCAGCAGTGCAAACCCTGGTGGCTCCTACGAGCAGTACTTC. It specifies CASSANPGGSYEQYF.

The chain employs TRBV29-1 and TRBJ2-5, with a possible D match to TRBD2 (7 bases). CDR1 is SQVTM, CDR2 ANQGSEA, per germline. The CDR3 consists of 12 residues. V gave up 8 bases and J gave up 3 bases, with 13 bases separating them. The chain's CDR3 is CSSSGGEETQYF. In nucleotides, the CDR3 is TGCAGCTCCTCGGGGGGCGAAGAGACCCAGTACTTC.

The chain has TRBV25-1 and TRBJ2-5; D call uncertain. Deletions cut 3 bases from V and 1 base from J, with 9 bases between. The germline V gene has CDR1 MGHDK and CDR2 SYGVNS. The CDR3 totals 14 residues. The CDR3 DNA reads as TGTGCCAGCAGTGATGTGATCCTCCAAGAGACCCAGTACTTC. Its translation is CASSDVILQETQYF.

J is TRBJ2-7 and V is TRBV4-3; TRBD1 agrees at 7 bases. V lost 0 bases and J lost 1; bases outside the gene matches: 6. CDR3 length: 16 amino acids. Germline V gene data show CDR1 as LGHNA and CDR2 as YSLEER. The CDR3 DNA reads as TGCGCCAGCAGCCAAGAGGACAGGATAGATTCCTACGAGCAGTACTTC. It translates to CASSQEDRIDSYEQYF.

The V gene is TRBV20-1, the J gene TRBJ2-7; D is ambiguous. Germline lookup yields CDR1 DFQATT and CDR2 SNEGSKA (reference sequence). The CDR3 has 11 amino acids. The V end was cut by 4 bases, the J end by 6 bases, with 10 bases between. CDR3 protein: CSANLFSEQYF. CDR3 DNA: TGCAGTGCTAATCTGTTTTCCGAGCAGTACTTC.

The genes are TRBV6-5 and TRBJ2-5, with D perhaps TRBD1 (6 bases). Trimming left V 0 bases short and J 1 base short, with 9 bases between. Germline V lookup: CDR1 MNHEY, CDR2 SVGAGI. The CDR3 is 15 residues long. CDR3 nucleotide sequence: TGTGCCAGCAGTTACTCCATGGGGGCCCAAGAGACCCAGTACTTC. Protein sequence: CASSYSMGAQETQYF.

The chain couples TRBV12-3 or TRBV12-4 to TRBJ2-1, with 12 bases lining up with TRBD2. CDR3 length: 16 residues. Losses at the gene ends were 8 bases for V and 7 bases for J; bases not matched to a gene: 12. The CDR3 sequence is CASQSFIGLAGNEQFF. The CDR3 nucleotides are TGTGCCAGCCAGAGTTTCATAGGACTAGCGGGAAATGAGCAGTTCTTC.

This clonotype occurred a few times. The CDR3 nucleotides read TGCGCCACCGGACTGACTAGCACAGATACGCAGTATTTT. It specifies CATGLTSTDTQYF. The chain employs TRBV10-1 and TRBJ2-3; D is possibly TRBD2 (5 bases). Trimming left V 10 bases short and J 0 bases short, with 11 bases between. The CDR3 has 13 amino acids. Germline assignment: CDR1 WNHNN and CDR2 SYGVQD (reference sequence).

This clonotype was recorded a few times. The rearrangement joins TRBV21-1 to TRBJ2-5. TRBV21-1 is shown as a pseudogene. This CDR3 is built from 15 residues. The CDR3: CASSKGSCALETQYF. For the CDR3, the DNA is TGTGCCAGCAGCAAAGGCTCTTGCGCGTTGGAGACCCAGTACTTC.

This clonotype has a count of ten or more. J is TRBJ2-3 and V is TRBV28; 9 bases line up with TRBD1. Germline loops: CDR1 MDHEN, CDR2 SYDVKM. This CDR3 region has 16 residues. V trimming: 3 bases; J trimming: 5 bases; junction bases outside the gene matches: 9. CDR3 sequence: CASSLLDRDREDTQYF. CDR3 sequence (DNA): TGTGCCAGCAGTTTGCTGGACCGGGACAGGGAAGATACGCAGTATTTT.

The table lists this clonotype with a few counts. CDR3 nucleotides: TGTGCCAGCAGTTACAATTCGGGCACAGATACGCAGTATTTT. Residues: CASSYNSGTDTQYF. The chain has TRBV6-5 and TRBJ2-3; D remains unclear. The germline V gene has CDR1 MNHEY and CDR2 SVGAGI. The length of the CDR3 is 14 residues. Trimming pared 2 bases from V and 1 base from J, leaving 7 bases between.

In this sample, this clonotype turned up many times. The chain has TRBV7-8 and TRBJ1-6, with 8 bases matching TRBD1. The CDR3 extends over 14 amino acids. Looked up from germline, CDR1 is SGHVS and CDR2 is FQNEAQ. V lost 6 bases and J lost 11; bases outside the gene matches: 9. The CDR3 DNA is TGTGCCAGCAGGACCGGGACAGGAAAAGCACCCCTCCACTTT. Translated: CASRTGTGKAPLHF. The whole variable domain, remainder taken from reference TRBV7-8 and TRBJ1-6, is GAGVSQSPRYKVAKRGQDVALRCDPISGHVSLFWYQQALGQGPEFLTYFQNEAQLDKSGLPSDRFFAERPEGSVSTLKIQRTQQEDSAVYLCASRTGTGKAPLHFGNGTRLTVT.

The gene calls are TRBV11-3 and TRBJ2-1; D remains unclear. V lost 4 bases to trimming and J lost 8 bases, with 18 bases between them. The CDR3 is made up of 15 amino acids. Germline V CDR1 and CDR2: SGHNT, YENEEA. Here the CDR3 reads CASSSQVGSLDEQFF. The CDR3 nucleotides read TGTGCCAGCAGCTCCCAGGTGGGGTCTTTAGATGAGCAGTTCTTC.

This clonotype was seen a handful of times. The chain employs TRBV6-2 or TRBV6-3 and TRBJ1-1; D gene uncertain. In germline, CDR1 is MNHEY, CDR2 SVGEGT. The CDR3 consists of 14 residues. Trimming pared 6 bases from V and 3 bases from J, leaving 14 bases between. For the CDR3, the DNA is TGTGCCAGCAGACTGACGGCGGAGGACACTGAAGCTTTCTTT. Protein: CASRLTAEDTEAFF.

The sample holds many counts of this clonotype. The chain recombines TRBV7-8 with TRBJ2-7; 7 bases match TRBD2. Trimming cost V 3 bases and J 3 bases; bases outside gene matches: 8. The CDR3 sequence is 15 residues long. From germline, CDR1 is SGHVS and CDR2 FQNEAQ. This CDR3 reads CASSFALAVVYEQYF. Written as DNA, the CDR3 is TGTGCCAGCAGCTTCGCCCTAGCGGTGGTCTACGAGCAGTACTTC.

This clonotype showed up just a few times. The chain carries TRBV5-1 and TRBJ1-1; no firm D call. CDR1 is SGHRS and CDR2 is YFSETQ in the germline V gene. The CDR3 sequence is 15 residues long. Trimming pared 3 bases from V and 3 bases from J, leaving 15 bases between. CDR3 protein: CASSSDPGPDTEAFF. The CDR3 region has the DNA TGCGCCAGCAGCTCCGATCCCGGCCCGGACACTGAAGCTTTCTTT.

The chain carries TRBV7-9 and TRBJ1-2; D call uncertain. The germline V gene has CDR1 SEHNR and CDR2 FQNEAQ (reference sequence). The CDR3 length is 13 residues. V lost 3 bases, J lost 4 bases, and 9 bases lay in between. The CDR3 protein is CASSFGSTYGYTF. CDR3 DNA: TGTGCCAGCAGCTTCGGCTCGACCTATGGCTACACCTTC.

This clonotype has only a few counts. The rearrangement uses TRBV3-1 and TRBJ2-1; D gene ambiguous. Trimming left V 5 bases short and J 7 bases short, with 15 bases between. This CDR3 contains 14 residues. Looked up from germline, CDR1 is LGHDT and CDR2 is YNNKEL (reference sequence). The CDR3 sequence: CASSSSSPKNEQFF. The CDR3, as DNA: TGTGCCAGCAGCTCCTCGTCCCCAAAAAATGAGCAGTTCTTC.

This chain uses TRBV9 with TRBJ1-5, with D possibly TRBD1 on 6 matching bases. This CDR3 spans 14 amino acids. V was pared by 3 bases and J by 10 bases, with 17 bases between. From germline, CDR1 is SGDLS and CDR2 YYNGEE. The chain's CDR3 is CASSGGAPREPQHF. DNA for the CDR3: TGTGCCAGCAGCGGGGGGGCTCCGAGGGAACCCCAGCATTTT.

As regards this clonotype: One junction end does not reproduce the germline sequence, and a read error may be involved. This chain uses TRBV5-1 with TRBJ2-2; D gene uncertain. From germline, CDR1 is SGHRS and CDR2 YFSETQ. The CDR3 sequence is 13 residues long. Here the CDR3 reads CANSLAGSGELFF. Here the CDR3 DNA reads TGCGCCAACAGCTTGGCTGGATCCGGGGAGCTGTTTTTT.

This clonotype was seen more than once but under ten times. The chain couples TRBV28 to TRBJ1-5; D might be TRBD1 (6 bases). The V end was cut by 6 bases, the J end by 4 bases, with 13 bases between. This CDR3 is built from 14 residues. Per the germline V gene, CDR1 is MDHEN and CDR2 is SYDVKM. The CDR3 spells CASRLLQGNQPQHF. The DNA for the CDR3 is TGTGCCAGCAGGTTACTCCAGGGGAATCAGCCCCAGCATTTT.

V usage is TRBV9 and J usage is TRBJ2-1, with TRBD2 matching 13 bases. J lost 9 bases, V lost 3 bases, and 6 bases had no gene match. The CDR3 runs 15 residues. Germline V lookup: CDR1 SGDLS, CDR2 YYNGEE. This CDR3 reads CASSARLAGGAEQFF. The CDR3 nucleotides are TGTGCCAGCAGCGCCCGACTAGCGGGAGGAGCTGAGCAGTTCTTC.

This clonotype was seen only a few times. The chain is built from TRBV9 and TRBJ2-2, with 11 bases lining up with TRBD1. The CDR3 spans 15 residues. Germline V CDR1 and CDR2: SGDLS, YYNGEE. V lost 3 bases to trimming and J lost 5 bases; unmatched junction nucleotides: 3. The CDR3 is CASSGGQGDTGELFF. For the CDR3, the DNA is TGTGCCAGCAGCGGGGGACAGGGGGATACCGGGGAGCTGTTTTTT.